This TCR beta chain was sequenced during a study of blood T cells in healthy people across ages. Primers used in a second PCR of about 7 to 12 cycles were a sample-barcoded 5' primer and a J-beta primer mix. TCRdb analysed the 5' RACE reads with MiXCR anew, one entry per CDR3 protein. This sample has 790,000 or so distinct CDR3 sequences, with around three fifths found just once. CDR1 and CDR2 from the germline V gene are MNHNY and SVGAGI (reference sequence). The CDR3 runs 16 residues. With V trimmed by 5 bases and J by 5 bases, 11 bases remained unmatched. The sequencing input was blood. This rearrangement joins TRBV6-6 to TRBJ2-5, with 10 bases identical to TRBD1. The receptor's source is a man in his forties in good health. CDR3 residues: CASSDPWTGGFETQYF. The CDR3 nucleotides read TGTGCCAGCAGTGACCCTTGGACAGGGGGTTTTGAGACCCAGTACTTC.